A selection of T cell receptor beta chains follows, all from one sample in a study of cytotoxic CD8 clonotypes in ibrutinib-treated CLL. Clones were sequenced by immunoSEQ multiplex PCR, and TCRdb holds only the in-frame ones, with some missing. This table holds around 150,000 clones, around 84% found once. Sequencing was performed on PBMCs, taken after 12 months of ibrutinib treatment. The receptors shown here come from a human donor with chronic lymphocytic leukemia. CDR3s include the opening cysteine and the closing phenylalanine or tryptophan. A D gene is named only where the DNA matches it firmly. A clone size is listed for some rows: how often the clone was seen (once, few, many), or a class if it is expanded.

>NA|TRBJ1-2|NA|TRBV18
TGTGCCAGCTCACCGCAGAAAGACTATGGCTACACCTTC
CASSPQKDYGYTF
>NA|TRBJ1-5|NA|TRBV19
TGTGCCAGTAGTGCAACAGCTAGCAATCAGCCCCAGCATTTT
CASSATASNQPQHF
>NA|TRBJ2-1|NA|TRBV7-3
TGTGCCAGCAGCTTAGGGCACTCGTACAATGAGCAGTTCTTC
CASSLGHSYNEQFF
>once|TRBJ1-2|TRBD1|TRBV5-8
TGTGCCAGCAGCTGGGGGACAGGGGGCGGCTATGGCTACACCTTC
CASSWGTGGGYGYTF
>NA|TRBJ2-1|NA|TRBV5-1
TGCGCCAGCAGGAATACCTCCGCAGGGAGTTTCTACAATGAGCAGTTCTTC
CASRNTSAGSFYNEQFF
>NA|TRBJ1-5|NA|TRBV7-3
TGTGCCAGCAGCGCCTTAGGGGGACCCCAGCATTTT
CASSALGGPQHF
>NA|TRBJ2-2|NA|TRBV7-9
TGTGCCAGCAGCTTACCACAGAACACCGGGGAGCTGTTTTTT
CASSLPQNTGELFF
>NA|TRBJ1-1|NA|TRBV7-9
TGTGCCAGCAGCTCAGGACAGATGAACACTGAAGCTTTCTTT
CASSSGQMNTEAFF
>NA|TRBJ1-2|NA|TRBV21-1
TGTGCCAGCGTGAGGGACAGGGGCATAGCCCATGGCTACACCTTC
CASVRDRGIAHGYTF
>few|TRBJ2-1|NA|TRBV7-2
TGTGCCAGCAGCTTAGTCGGGTTGAGCTCCTACAATGAGCAGTTCTTC
CASSLVGLSSYNEQFF
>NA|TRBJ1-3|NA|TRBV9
TGTGCCAGCAGCGAACAGGGAACTGGAAACACCATATATTTT
CASSEQGTGNTIYF
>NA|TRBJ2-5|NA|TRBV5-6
TGTGCCAGCACCCCGCCCCAAGAGACCCAGTACTTC
CASTPPQETQYF
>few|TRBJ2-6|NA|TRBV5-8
TGTGCCAGCAGCACCAGACTTTCTGGGGCCAACGTCCTGACTTTC
CASSTRLSGANVLTF
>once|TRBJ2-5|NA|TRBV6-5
TGTGCCAGCAGGGGGTATGGCCAAGAGACCCAGTACTTC
CASRGYGQETQYF
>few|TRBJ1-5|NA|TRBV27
TGTGCCAGCAGCCGAGGGTCGTATCAGCCCCAGCATTTT
CASSRGSYQPQHF
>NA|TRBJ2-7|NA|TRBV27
TGTGCCAGCACTAGCGCTCACTACGAGCAGTACTTC
CASTSAHYEQYF
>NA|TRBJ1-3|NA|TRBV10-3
TGTGCCATCAGTGACTATGACGTAACCATATATTTT
CAISDYDVTIYF
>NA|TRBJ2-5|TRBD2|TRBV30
TGTGCCTGGGCGGGAGGAATCCAAGAGACCCAGTACTTC
CAWAGGIQETQYF
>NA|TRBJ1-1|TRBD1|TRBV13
TGTGCCAGCAGCCCGGCAGGGGGTGCTGAAGCTTTCTTT
CASSPAGGAEAFF
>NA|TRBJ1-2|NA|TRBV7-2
TGTGCCAGCAGCCCGGGTAACTATGGCTACACCTTC
CASSPGNYGYTF
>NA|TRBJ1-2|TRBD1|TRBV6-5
TGTGCCAGCATCCCAAGGGGGCAGAACTATGGCTACACCTTC
CASIPRGQNYGYTF
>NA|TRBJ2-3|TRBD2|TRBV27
TGTGCCAGCAGAGCTCCGACTAGCGGGAGTGCGGGTACGCAGTATTTT
CASRAPTSGSAGTQYF
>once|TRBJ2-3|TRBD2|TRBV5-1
TGCGCCAGCAGCTCGGGACTAGCGGGCGGCACAGATACGCAGTATTTT
CASSSGLAGGTDTQYF
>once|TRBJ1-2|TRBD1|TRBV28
TGTGCCAGCAGTCGCCTTCAGGGGGCTCGGGGCTACACCTTC
CASSRLQGARGYTF
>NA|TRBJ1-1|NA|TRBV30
TGTGCCTATACATCGAGGACTGAAGCTTTCTTT
CAYTSRTEAFF
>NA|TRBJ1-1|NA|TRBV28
TGTGCCAGCAACGACAGCCCCATGAACACTGAAGCTTTCTTT
CASNDSPMNTEAFF
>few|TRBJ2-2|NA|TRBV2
TGTGCCAGCAGAGCAACTAGTTCCGGGGAGCTGTTTTTT
CASRATSSGELFF
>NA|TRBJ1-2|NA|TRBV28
TGTGCCACTCCATCGGGGGGCAGCCCGTATGGCTACACCTTC
CATPSGGSPYGYTF
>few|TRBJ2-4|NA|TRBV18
TGTGCCAGCTCACCACCGAAGGTACACATTCAGTACTTC
CASSPPKVHIQYF
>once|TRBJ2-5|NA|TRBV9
TGTGCCAGCAGCCCGAGGAGCGTCCAAGAGACCCAGTACTTC
CASSPRSVQETQYF
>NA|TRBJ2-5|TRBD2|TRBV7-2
TGTGCCAGCAGTATAGCGGGGGGGAAGGAGACCCAGTACTTC
CASSIAGGKETQYF
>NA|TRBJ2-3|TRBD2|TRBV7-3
TGTGCCAGCAGCCCCCGCGGGGGTCCGGTAGATACGCAGTATTTT
CASSPRGGPVDTQYF
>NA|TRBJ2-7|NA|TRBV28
TGTGCCAGCAGGACTGCAAACTACGAGCAGTACTTC
CASRTANYEQYF
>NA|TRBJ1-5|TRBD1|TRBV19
TGTGCCAGTAGTATCACGACAGGGTTCCGTGGCAATCAGCCCCAGCATTTT
CASSITTGFRGNQPQHF
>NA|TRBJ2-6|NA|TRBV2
TGTGCCACCGAGTTGGGGGCTGGGGCCAACGTCCTGACTTTC
CATELGAGANVLTF
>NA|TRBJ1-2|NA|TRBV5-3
TGTGCCAGAAGCTTGAAGCGCGGCAGGGCCCCCTATGGCTACACCTTC
CARSLKRGRAPYGYTF
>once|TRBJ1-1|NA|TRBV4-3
TGCGCCAGCAGCCAAGGCTCCCGGGGGAACACTGAAGCTTTCTTT
CASSQGSRGNTEAFF
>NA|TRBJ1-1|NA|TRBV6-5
TGTGCCAGCAGTCAGGGGATGAACGCTGAAGCTTTCTTT
CASSQGMNAEAFF
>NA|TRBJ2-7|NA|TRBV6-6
TGTGCCAGCAGTTACACCGGTTACGAGCAGTACTTC
CASSYTGYEQYF
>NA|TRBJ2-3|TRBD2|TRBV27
TGTGCCAGCACGGAACGACTAGCAGTGTCAGATACGCAGTATTTT
CASTERLAVSDTQYF
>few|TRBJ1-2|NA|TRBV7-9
TGTGCCAGCAGCAGAAGACAGACTAACTATGGCTACACCTTC
CASSRRQTNYGYTF
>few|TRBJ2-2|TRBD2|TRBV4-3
TGCGCCAGCAGCCAAGATACGGGGGGATCTACCGGGGAGCTGTTTTTT
CASSQDTGGSTGELFF
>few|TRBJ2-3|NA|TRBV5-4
TGTGCCAGCAGCTTGGATTTTACAGATACGCAGTATTTT
CASSLDFTDTQYF
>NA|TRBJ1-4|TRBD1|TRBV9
TGTGCCAGCAGCATAGGGACAGGGGGCGAAAAACTGTTTTTT
CASSIGTGGEKLFF
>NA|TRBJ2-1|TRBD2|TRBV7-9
TGTGCCAGCAGCTTAGGCTACTCGAAAGGGACTAGCGGGAGCTTTGAGCAGTTCTTC
CASSLGYSKGTSGSFEQFF